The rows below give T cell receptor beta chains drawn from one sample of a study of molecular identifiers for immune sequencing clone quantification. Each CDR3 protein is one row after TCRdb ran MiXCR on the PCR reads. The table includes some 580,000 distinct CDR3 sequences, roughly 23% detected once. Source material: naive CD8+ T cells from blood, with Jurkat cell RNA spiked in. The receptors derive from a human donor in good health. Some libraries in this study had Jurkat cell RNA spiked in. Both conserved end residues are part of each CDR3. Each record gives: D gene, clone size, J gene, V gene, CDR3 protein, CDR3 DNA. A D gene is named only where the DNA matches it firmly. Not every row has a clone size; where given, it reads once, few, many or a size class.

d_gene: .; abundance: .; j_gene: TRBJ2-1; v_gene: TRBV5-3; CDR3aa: CASSFQRAKPDGQFF; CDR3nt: TGTGCCAGCAGCTTTCAGCGGGCGAAACCCGATGGGCAGTTCTTC
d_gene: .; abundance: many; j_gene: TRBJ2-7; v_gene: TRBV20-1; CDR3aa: CSAGYGVYEQYF; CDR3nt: TGCAGTGCTGGTTACGGGGTCTACGAGCAGTACTTC
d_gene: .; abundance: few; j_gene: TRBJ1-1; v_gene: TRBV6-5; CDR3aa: CASSYRGGANTEAFF; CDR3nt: TGTGCCAGCAGTTACCGGGGAGGGGCAAACACTGAAGCTTTCTTT
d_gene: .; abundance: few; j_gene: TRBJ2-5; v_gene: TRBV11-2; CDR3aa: CASSLVGGGGETQYF; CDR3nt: TGTGCCAGCAGCTTAGTCGGGGGCGGAGGGGAGACCCAGTACTTC
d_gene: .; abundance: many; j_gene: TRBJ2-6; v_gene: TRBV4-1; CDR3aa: CASSPRGHHNVLTF; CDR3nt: TGCGCCAGCAGCCCCAGGGGACACCACAACGTCCTGACTTTC
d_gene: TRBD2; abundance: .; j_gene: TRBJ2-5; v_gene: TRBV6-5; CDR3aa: CASSRGTSGIPTSQETQYF; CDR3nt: TGTGCCAGCAGTCGCGGGACTAGCGGGATCCCCACCTCACAAGAGACCCAGTACTTC
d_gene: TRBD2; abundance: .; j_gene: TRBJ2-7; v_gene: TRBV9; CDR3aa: CASSRTSATYEQYF; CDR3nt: TGTGCCAGCAGCCGGACTAGCGCTACCTACGAGCAGTACTTC
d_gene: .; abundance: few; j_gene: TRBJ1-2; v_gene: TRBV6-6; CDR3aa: CASSSPGGPRVWDGYTF; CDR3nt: TGTGCCAGCAGTTCTCCGGGGGGGCCTAGAGTGTGGGATGGCTACACCTTC
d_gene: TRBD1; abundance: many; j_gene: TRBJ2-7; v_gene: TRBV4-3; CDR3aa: CASSQDTGGYEQYF; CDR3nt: TGCGCCAGCAGCCAAGATACAGGGGGCTACGAGCAGTACTTC
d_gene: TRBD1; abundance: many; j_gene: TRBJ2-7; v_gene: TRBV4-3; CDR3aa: CASSHDREYEQYF; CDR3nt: TGCGCCAGCAGCCATGACAGGGAGTACGAGCAGTACTTC
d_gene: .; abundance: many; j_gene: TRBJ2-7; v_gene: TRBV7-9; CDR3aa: CASSLESGGIRSYEQYF; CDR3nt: TGTGCCAGCAGCTTAGAGTCTGGCGGGATACGTTCCTACGAGCAGTACTTC
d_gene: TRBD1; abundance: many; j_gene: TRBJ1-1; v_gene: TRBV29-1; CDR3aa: CSVEDPQGVGTEAFF; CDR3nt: TGCAGCGTTGAAGATCCCCAGGGGGTCGGCACTGAAGCTTTCTTT
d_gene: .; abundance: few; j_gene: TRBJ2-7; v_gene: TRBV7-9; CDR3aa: CASSIQGREQYF; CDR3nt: TGTGCCAGCAGCATACAGGGCCGCGAGCAGTACTTC
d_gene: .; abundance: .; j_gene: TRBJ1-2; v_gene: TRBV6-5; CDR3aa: CASSYSDNRELGGYTF; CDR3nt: TGTGCCAGCAGTTACTCGGATAACAGGGAGCTAGGGGGCTACACCTTC
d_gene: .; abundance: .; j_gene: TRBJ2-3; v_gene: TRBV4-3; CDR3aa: CASSPGAPADTQYF; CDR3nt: TGCGCCAGCAGCCCAGGGGCTCCCGCAGATACGCAGTATTTT
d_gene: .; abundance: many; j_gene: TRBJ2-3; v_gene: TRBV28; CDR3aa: CASRRPYHSTSTDTQYF; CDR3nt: TGTGCCAGCAGAAGACCCTACCATTCCACTAGCACAGATACGCAGTATTTT
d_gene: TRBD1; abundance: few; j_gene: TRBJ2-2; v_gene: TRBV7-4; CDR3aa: CASSHGQGGALQTRTLTGELFF; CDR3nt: TGTGCCAGCAGCCACGGACAGGGGGGCGCTTTGCAGACACGAACTTTAACCGGGGAGCTGTTTTTT
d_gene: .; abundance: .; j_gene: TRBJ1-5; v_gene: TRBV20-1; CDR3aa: CSAEILNSNQPQHF; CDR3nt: TGCAGTGCAGAGATACTTAATAGCAATCAGCCCCAGCATTTT
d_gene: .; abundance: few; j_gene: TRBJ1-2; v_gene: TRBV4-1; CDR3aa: CASSWLSENNYGYTF; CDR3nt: TGCGCCAGCAGCTGGCTGTCAGAAAATAACTATGGCTACACCTTC
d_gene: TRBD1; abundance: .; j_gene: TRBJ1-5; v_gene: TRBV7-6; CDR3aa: CASSEDRGAQPQHF; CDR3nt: TGTGCCAGCAGCGAGGACAGGGGAGCTCAGCCCCAGCATTTT
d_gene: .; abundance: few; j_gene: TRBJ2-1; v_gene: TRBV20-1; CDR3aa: CSAAPLTTYNEQFF; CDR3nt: TGCAGTGCGGCCCCTCTGACGACCTACAATGAGCAGTTCTTC
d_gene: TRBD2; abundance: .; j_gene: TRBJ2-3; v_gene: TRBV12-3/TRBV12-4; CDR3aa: CASSPSSAGDTDTKYF; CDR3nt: TGTGCCAGCAGTCCATCCTCCGCGGGAGACACAGATACGAAGTATTTT
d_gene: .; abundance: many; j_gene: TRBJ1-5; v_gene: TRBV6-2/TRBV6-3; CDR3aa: CASSLGAGGQPQHF; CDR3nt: TGTGCCAGCAGTCTGGGGGCCGGGGGTCAGCCCCAGCATTTT
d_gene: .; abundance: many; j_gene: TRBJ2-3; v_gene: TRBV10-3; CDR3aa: CAISDSGAPQYF; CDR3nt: TGTGCCATCAGTGATTCAGGAGCCCCGCAGTATTTT
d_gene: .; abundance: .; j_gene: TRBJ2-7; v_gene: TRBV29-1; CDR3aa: CRVVSGGGLAGGYEQYF; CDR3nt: TGCCGCGTTGTCTCAGGGGGGGGCCTAGCCGGGGGATACGAGCAGTACTTC
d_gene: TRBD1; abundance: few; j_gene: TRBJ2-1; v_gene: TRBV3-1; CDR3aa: CASSQGYRGRNEQFF; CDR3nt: TGTGCCAGCAGCCAAGGCTACAGGGGGCGGAATGAGCAGTTCTTC
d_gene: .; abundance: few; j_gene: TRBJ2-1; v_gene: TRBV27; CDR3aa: CASSLNGGNEQFF; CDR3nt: TGTGCCAGCAGTTTAAACGGGGGCAATGAGCAGTTCTTC
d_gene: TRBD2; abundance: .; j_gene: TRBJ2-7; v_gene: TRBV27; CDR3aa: CASKLAGSYEQYF; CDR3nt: TGTGCCAGCAAGTTAGCGGGGTCCTACGAGCAGTACTTC
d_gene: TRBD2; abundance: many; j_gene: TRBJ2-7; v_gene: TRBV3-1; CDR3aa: CASSHLTSGRPHEQYF; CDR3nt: TGTGCCAGCAGCCACCTCACGAGCGGGAGACCCCACGAGCAGTACTTC
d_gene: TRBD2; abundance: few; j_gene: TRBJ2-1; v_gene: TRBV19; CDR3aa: CASRLGAGEGNEQFF; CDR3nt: TGTGCCAGTAGATTGGGAGCGGGAGAGGGGAATGAGCAGTTCTTC
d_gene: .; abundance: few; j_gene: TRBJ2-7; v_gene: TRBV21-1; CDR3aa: CASSKGLAGPYEQYF; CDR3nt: TGTGCCAGCAGCAAAGGGCTAGCGGGTCCCTACGAGCAGTACTTC